This passage covers 25 T cell receptor beta chains from one sample sequenced in a study of spatial heterogeneity in lung cancer. TCRdb itself ran the 5' RACE reads through MiXCR, one entry per CDR3 protein. The data hold 3,000 or so distinct CDR3 sequences, with roughly 5% observed a single time. Stated time point: sample taken at primary tumor resection. Sequences were derived from normal lung tissue next to the tumor, sampled at surgery. The receptors were gathered from a male donor with early-stage non-small cell lung cancer.

The J gene is TRBJ2-7, the V gene TRBV6-6; the D gene is possibly TRBD2 (6 bases). Germline CDR1 is MNHNY and CDR2 is SVGAGI (reference sequence). This CDR3 has 14 residues. Trimming stripped 7 bases from V and 2 bases from J, with 15 bases between. This CDR3 reads CASKGGMGAYEQYF. In nucleotides, the CDR3 is TGTGCCAGCAAAGGAGGGATGGGGGCCTACGAGCAGTACTTC.

This clonotype was detected many times. The chain combines TRBV10-3 with TRBJ2-3, with D unclear. With 10 bases removed from V and 1 base from J, the gap between germline ends came to 12 bases. This CDR3 comprises 13 residues. Germline CDR1 reads ENHRY; CDR2 reads SYGVKD. CDR3 residues: CATSGDGTDTQYF. The CDR3 bases are TGTGCCACCTCGGGCGATGGCACAGATACGCAGTATTTT.

This clonotype is judged medium-sized. This chain connects TRBV29-1 to TRBJ2-7; D remains ambiguous. V lost 4 bases and J 0 bases, leaving 7 bases between the germline ends. CDR1 is SQVTM, CDR2 ANQGSEA, per germline. CDR3 size: 12 residues. The CDR3 reads CSVGDGSYEQYF. The DNA for the CDR3 is TGCAGCGTTGGTGACGGCTCCTACGAGCAGTACTTC.

This clonotype has a count of ten or more. V is TRBV28 and J is TRBJ2-2, with D maybe TRBD2 (6 bases). The CDR3 has 13 amino acids. CDR1 and CDR2 (germline): MDHEN, SYDVKM. Trimming took 8 bases from V and 6 from J, leaving 13 bases between them. Here the CDR3 reads CASRFGGAGELFF. The CDR3 region has the DNA TGTGCCAGCCGATTCGGAGGGGCCGGGGAGCTGTTTTTT. Combining the CDR3 with reference TRBV28 and TRBJ2-2 gives the whole variable domain DVKVTQSSRYLVKRTGEKVFLECVQDMDHENMFWYRQDPGLGLRLIYFSYDVKMKEKGDIPEGYSVSREKKERFSLILESASTNQTSMYLCASRFGGAGELFFGEGSRLTVL.

This clonotype rates as medium-sized. The chain combines TRBV5-1 with TRBJ2-5; possible D gene TRBD1, 5 bases. CDR1 is SGHRS, CDR2 YFSETQ, per germline. This CDR3 is built from 16 residues. Deletions cut 0 bases from V and 1 base from J, with 13 bases between. The CDR3 loop reads CASSLVAGIPQETQYF. The CDR3 bases are TGCGCCAGCAGCTTGGTGGCAGGGATTCCCCAAGAGACCCAGTACTTC.

This clonotype is deemed medium-sized (0.01 to 0.1%). This chain connects TRBV20-1 to TRBJ2-2; possibly TRBD1 or TRBD2 for D (5 bases each). V was shortened by 6 bases and J by 6 bases, with 11 bases between the two germline ends. CDR1 and CDR2 (germline): DFQATT, SNEGSKA (reference sequence). This CDR3 contains 12 residues. For the CDR3, the DNA is TGCAGTGCGTTGGGGGTCCCCGGGGAGCTGTTTTTT. Translation: CSALGVPGELFF.

The V and J genes are TRBV18 and TRBJ2-1; TRBD2 matches 8 bases. The germline CDR1 and CDR2 sequences are KGHSH and LQKENI. CDR3 length: 15 amino acids. V lost 3 bases and J lost 2; bases outside the gene matches: 3. CDR3 amino acids: CASSPSGVPYNEQFF. DNA for the CDR3: TGTGCCAGCTCACCTAGCGGGGTTCCCTACAATGAGCAGTTCTTC.

This clonotype has a count of ten or more. The gene calls are TRBV15 and TRBJ2-7, with a weak D call TRBD1 (5 bases). This CDR3 has 15 amino acids. V was clipped by 0 bases and J by 2 bases, with 11 bases between them. Germline loops: CDR1 LNHNV, CDR2 YYDKDF (reference sequence). The CDR3 loop reads CATSRDWGPAYEQYF. For the CDR3, the DNA is TGTGCCACCAGCAGAGATTGGGGCCCAGCCTACGAGCAGTACTTC. Combining the CDR3 with reference TRBV15 and TRBJ2-7 gives the whole variable domain DAMVIQNPRYQVTQFGKPVTLSCSQTLNHNVMYWYQQKSSQAPKLLFHYYDKDFNNEADTPDNFQSRRPNTSFCFLDIRSPGLGDTAMYLCATSRDWGPAYEQYFGPGTRLTVT.

In its sample, this clonotype was seen many times. This chain links TRBV2 with TRBJ2-1; TRBD2 matches 14 bases. Trimming at V came to 7 bases and at J to 8 bases, leaving 13 bases not matched to a gene. Germline values: CDR1 SNHLY, CDR2 FYNNEI. The CDR3 totals 17 residues. Written as DNA, the CDR3 is TGTGCCAGCATGGGGACTAGCGGGGGTTTAGTAAACGATGAGCAGTTCTTC. Translation gives CASMGTSGGLVNDEQFF.

This clonotype ranks as medium-sized. The chain joins TRBV7-2 to TRBJ1-2; TRBD1 might be the D (5 bases). V was clipped by 4 bases and J by 0 bases, with 12 bases between them. Germline V lookup: CDR1 SGHTA, CDR2 FQGNSA. This CDR3 spans 15 amino acids. The CDR3 spells CASSYGAASNYGYTF. The DNA for the CDR3 is TGTGCCAGCAGCTATGGGGCAGCTTCTAACTATGGCTACACCTTC.

This clonotype was seen repeatedly, ten times or more. The chain carries TRBV28 and TRBJ1-2, with 7 bases identical to TRBD1. The CDR3 is made up of 14 amino acids. With V trimmed by 1 base and J by 8 bases, 7 bases remained unmatched. CDR1 MDHEN and CDR2 SYDVKM come from the germline V gene. DNA for the CDR3: TGTGCCAGCAGTTTATTCGACAGGGCGGGAGGCTACACCTTC. It encodes CASSLFDRAGGYTF.

This clonotype is categorized as large. The chain employs TRBV24-1 and TRBJ2-2; no definite D call. In germline, CDR1 is KGHDR, CDR2 SFDVKD. Trimming shortened V by 5 bases and J by 6 bases, and 15 bases separated the two germline ends. The CDR3 runs to 15 residues. CDR3 region: CATSGTASMAGELFF. The CDR3 region has the DNA TGTGCCACCAGTGGAACCGCCAGCATGGCCGGGGAGCTGTTTTTT.

In this sample, this clonotype turned up a few times. The chain employs TRBV20-1 and TRBJ2-1, with D tentatively TRBD1 or TRBD2 (5 bases each). V was clipped by 2 bases and J by 0 bases, with 14 bases between them. This CDR3 is 16 amino acids long. Per the germline V gene, CDR1 is DFQATT and CDR2 is SNEGSKA (reference sequence). Here the CDR3 reads CSARRGTFSSYNEQFF. DNA of the CDR3: TGCAGTGCTAGACGTGGGACGTTTAGCTCCTACAATGAGCAGTTCTTC.

This clonotype ranks as medium-sized (0.01 to 0.1%). J is TRBJ2-7 and V is TRBV5-1; D call uncertain. Germline V gene sequence: CDR1 SGHRS, CDR2 YFSETQ. The CDR3 spans 12 residues. Trimming took 3 bases from V and 4 from J, leaving 8 bases between them. The CDR3 loop reads CASSSNWYEQYF. CDR3 sequence (DNA): TGCGCCAGCAGCTCTAACTGGTACGAGCAGTACTTC.

This clonotype is deemed large. This sequence joins TRBV20-1 and TRBJ2-2; TRBD2 matches at 10 bases. CDR1 and CDR2 (germline): DFQATT, SNEGSKA (reference sequence). The CDR3 totals 15 residues. Unmatched junction bases numbered 3, after V lost 2 bases and J lost 3 bases. The CDR3 loop reads CSARSGGADTGELFF. CDR3 nucleotides: TGCAGTGCTAGAAGCGGGGGGGCCGACACCGGGGAGCTGTTTTTT.

This clonotype rates as medium-sized (0.01 to 0.1%). V is TRBV19 and J is TRBJ2-3; D call uncertain. The CDR3 is 14 amino acids. Trimming pared 6 bases from V and 2 bases from J, leaving 12 bases between. Germline V gene lookup returns CDR1 LNHDA and CDR2 SQIVND (reference sequence). The CDR3 sequence is CASRNPGDTDTQYF. CDR3 nucleotides: TGTGCCAGTAGAAACCCAGGAGACACAGATACGCAGTATTTT.

This clonotype is deemed medium-sized. The V and J genes are TRBV28 and TRBJ2-6, with D possibly being TRBD1 (5 bases). The CDR3 is 17 residues long. Germline-derived CDR1 and CDR2 are MDHEN and SYDVKM. The germline V and J ends were trimmed by 5 bases and 0 bases, with 14 bases remaining between them. The CDR3 nucleotides read TGTGCCAGCAGTCCCTCCAGGGATAGCTCTGGGGCCAACGTCCTGACTTTC. Protein sequence: CASSPSRDSSGANVLTF.

By share, this clonotype ranks as medium-sized. The V and J genes are TRBV6-5 and TRBJ2-7; a weak D match, TRBD1 (6 bases). Germline V gives CDR1 MNHEY, CDR2 SVGAGI. V lost 4 bases and J 6 bases, leaving 13 bases between the germline ends. CDR3 length equals 13 residues. The CDR3 coding sequence is TGTGCCAGCAGTTTAGGGACAATGAGCGAGCAGTACTTC. Amino acids: CASSLGTMSEQYF.

This clonotype is termed medium-sized (0.01 to 0.1%). V usage is TRBV7-9 and J usage is TRBJ1-6; tentatively, D is TRBD1 (6 bases). CDR3 length: 12 amino acids. V dropped 5 bases and J dropped 8 bases, with 7 bases sitting between them. Germline-derived CDR1 and CDR2 are SEHNR and FQNEAQ (reference sequence). DNA for the CDR3: TGTGCCAGCAGCCACAGGGATTCACCCCTCCACTTT. It translates to CASSHRDSPLHF.

This clonotype ranks as medium-sized. This chain uses TRBV18 with TRBJ2-5; D is ambiguous. Germline V gene lookup returns CDR1 KGHSH and CDR2 LQKENI. V lost 3 bases and J 1 base, leaving 9 bases between the germline ends. The CDR3 runs 14 residues. The CDR3 DNA reads TGTGCCAGCTCACCCCGGTGGACCCAAGAGACCCAGTACTTC. Amino acid sequence: CASSPRWTQETQYF.

This clonotype was recorded at least ten times. The chain carries TRBV9 and TRBJ2-1; tentatively, D is TRBD1 or TRBD2 (6 bases each). CDR3 length equals 15 residues. CDR1 and CDR2 from the germline V gene are SGDLS and YYNGEE. The V end was cut by 4 bases, the J end by 3 bases, with 14 bases between. CDR3 loop: CASSPEGGRYNEQFF. Written as DNA, the CDR3 is TGTGCCAGCAGCCCGGAGGGGGGCCGCTACAATGAGCAGTTCTTC.

This clonotype was recorded a few times. The chain is built from TRBV12-3 or TRBV12-4 and TRBJ1-2; maybe TRBD1 (6 bases). CDR3 length equals 13 residues. Trimming took off 5 bases at V and 2 bases at J, with 9 bases between the two ends. CDR3: CASSRQGNYGYTF. CDR3 bases: TGTGCCAGCAGTCGTCAGGGGAACTATGGCTACACCTTC.

By its share, this clonotype is medium-sized. CDR3 region: CSAVRTGFAGELFF. As DNA, the CDR3 is TGCAGTGCTGTTAGAACAGGGTTTGCCGGGGAGCTGTTTTTT. This sequence joins TRBV20-1 and TRBJ2-2, with D perhaps matching TRBD1 (6 bases). This CDR3 comprises 14 residues. V was clipped by 5 bases and J by 6 bases, with 16 bases between them. Germline assignment: CDR1 DFQATT and CDR2 SNEGSKA (reference sequence).

In its sample, this clonotype ranks as medium-sized (0.01 to 0.1%). The chain recombines TRBV19 with TRBJ1-5, with 7 nucleotides matching TRBD1. V lost 2 bases to trimming and J lost 0 bases; unmatched junction nucleotides: 4. The CDR3 sequence is 16 residues long. Germline V gene sequence: CDR1 LNHDA, CDR2 SQIVND (reference sequence). CDR3 loop: CASSIIGQASNQPQHF. CDR3 nucleotide sequence: TGTGCCAGTAGTATAATCGGACAGGCTAGCAATCAGCCCCAGCATTTT.

By sample fraction, this clonotype is medium-sized. This chain connects TRBV19 to TRBJ2-4; 13 bases line up with TRBD2. J was trimmed by 2 bases and V by 5 bases; bases with no gene match: 12. This CDR3 is built from 19 residues. In germline, CDR1 is LNHDA, CDR2 SQIVND (reference sequence). Written as DNA, the CDR3 is TGTGCCAGTAGTTCCTCACCCCGACTAGCGGGAGGTACCAAAAACATTCAGTACTTC. Protein: CASSSSPRLAGGTKNIQYF.